A single sample is the source of the 30 T cell receptor beta chains below, sequenced in a study of CD8+CD57+ T cells in acquired aplastic anemia. CDR3 and TCR beta VDJ profiling relied on genomic DNA as the template. TCRdb re-called the reads with MiXCR, one entry per CDR3 protein. Among hundreds of thousands of distinct CDR3 sequences, around 30% were seen once, and the ten largest hold 0.8% to 0.85%. The authors sequenced patients whose flow cytometry had shown CD8+CD57+ cell expansion. Sequencing was performed on sorted CD4+, CD8+, or CD8+CD57+ T cells (not recorded which) from PBMCs. Receptors originate from a human donor with aplastic anemia.

This clonotype has ten or more counts. The chain links TRBV5-1 to TRBJ2-7, with 11 bases lining up with TRBD2. Germline CDR1 is SGHRS and CDR2 is YFSETQ. CDR3 length: 15 residues. The J segment lost 5 bases and the V segment lost 4 bases, leaving 8 bases of the junction unmatched. CDR3 in DNA: TGCGCCAGCAGCGTTAGCGGGGGGGAAAACCACGAGCAGTACTTC. Its protein product is CASSVSGGENHEQYF.

This clonotype was seen at least ten times. The chain has TRBV14 and TRBJ1-4; D is ambiguous. CDR1 and CDR2 (germline): SGHDN, FVKESK. V shed 0 bases and J shed 10 bases, with 9 bases lying between them. The CDR3 spans 13 residues. The CDR3, as DNA: TGTGCCAGCAGCCAAGAAAGGCTTGGAAAACTGTTTTTT. Protein product: CASSQERLGKLFF.

This sequence joins TRBV15 and TRBJ1-2, with 8 bases lining up with TRBD1. Germline V gives CDR1 LNHNV, CDR2 YYDKDF (reference sequence). V lost 3 bases to trimming and J lost 4 bases; unmatched junction nucleotides: 4. The CDR3 is 14 residues long. The CDR3 DNA reads TGTGCCACCAGCAGTAGGGACAGGTCCTATGGCTACACCTTC. Amino acids: CATSSRDRSYGYTF.

The chain joins TRBV10-3 to TRBJ2-3, with 8 bases aligning to TRBD2. From germline, CDR1 is ENHRY and CDR2 SYGVKD. CDR3 length: 16 amino acids. The J segment lost 4 bases and the V segment lost 10 bases, leaving 16 bases of the junction unmatched. CDR3 protein: CASSHRGGVVADTQYF. The CDR3 region has the DNA TGTGCCAGCAGCCATCGGGGGGGGGTAGTCGCAGATACGCAGTATTTT.

This clonotype showed up just a few times. The rearrangement joins TRBV18 to TRBJ2-3; D uncertain. From germline, CDR1 is KGHSH and CDR2 LQKENI. CDR3 size: 14 residues. Trimming left V 3 bases short and J 4 bases short, with 11 bases between. This CDR3 reads CASSPSPSADTQYF. The CDR3 nucleotides read TGTGCCAGCTCACCGTCCCCTAGTGCAGATACGCAGTATTTT.

This clonotype was seen many times. The chain uses TRBV15 and TRBJ2-7; possibly TRBD1 for D (5 bases). CDR3 length: 15 amino acids. The V gene's germline CDR1 is LNHNV and CDR2 YYDKDF (reference sequence). V lost 0 bases and J lost 5, with 14 bases in between. This chain's CDR3 is CATSREGQGRDEQYF. The CDR3, as DNA: TGTGCCACCAGCAGAGAAGGGCAGGGCCGCGACGAGCAGTACTTC.

There are a few counts of this clonotype. V and J are TRBV20-1 and TRBJ1-5; D ambiguous. The V end was cut by 3 bases, the J end by 5 bases, with 11 bases between. From germline, CDR1 is DFQATT and CDR2 SNEGSKA (reference sequence). The CDR3 extends over 13 amino acids. DNA of the CDR3: TGCAGTGCTAGTCAGGAGGCAGATCAGCCCCAGCATTTT. Translation gives CSASQEADQPQHF.

The sample holds a few counts of this clonotype. The chain joins TRBV29-1 to TRBJ1-1; no clear D. V was cut by 5 bases and J by 0 bases, with 7 bases left in between. The CDR3 has 12 amino acids. CDR1 SQVTM and CDR2 ANQGSEA come from the germline V gene. The CDR3 region is CSVLVLNTEAFF. For the CDR3, the DNA is TGCAGCGTTCTGGTTTTGAACACTGAAGCTTTCTTT.

This clonotype was detected many times. The chain combines TRBV10-1 with TRBJ1-3; D is undetermined. From germline, CDR1 is WNHNN and CDR2 SYGVQD (reference sequence). This CDR3 region has 11 residues. Trimming pared 7 bases from V and 0 bases from J, leaving 1 base between. CDR3 nucleotides: TGCGCCAGCACCTCTGGAAACACCATATATTTT. Its translation is CASTSGNTIYF.

In its sample, this clonotype was seen a few times. The chain is built from TRBV9 and TRBJ2-7, with D possibly called TRBD1 or TRBD2 (5 bases each). Germline CDR1 and CDR2: SGDLS and YYNGEE. This CDR3 is 14 amino acids long. The germline V and J ends were trimmed by 4 bases and 6 bases, with 17 bases remaining between them. This CDR3 is CASSQVGRLGEQYF. CDR3 in DNA: TGTGCCAGCAGCCAAGTGGGACGGCTAGGCGAGCAGTACTTC. The full variable domain, completed using reference TRBV9 and TRBJ2-7, is DSGVTQTPKHLITATGQRVTLRCSPRSGDLSVYWYQQSLDQGLQFLIQYYNGEERAKGNILERFSAQQFPDLHSELNLSSLELGDSALYFCASSQVGRLGEQYFGPGTRLTVT.

This clonotype turned up a few times. The junction departs from the called germline gene at one end, perhaps through a read error. V gene TRBV10-3 combines with J gene TRBJ1-2; the match to TRBD1 covers 7 bases. Germline assignment: CDR1 ENHRY and CDR2 SYGVKD. The length of the CDR3 is 14 residues. CDR3 nucleotide sequence: TGTGCCAGCAGTAACGGACAGGTCCGCAGTGGCTACACCTTC. The encoded protein is CASSNGQVRSGYTF.

The rearrangement links TRBV19 to TRBJ1-2; TRBD1 agrees at 9 bases. CDR1 is LNHDA and CDR2 is SQIVND in the germline V gene (reference sequence). Trimming at V came to 10 bases and at J to 1 base, leaving 7 bases not matched to a gene. The CDR3 extends over 14 amino acids. CDR3 in DNA: TGTGCCACCGGGGACAGGGACTATAACTATGGCTACACCTTC. Encoded protein: CATGDRDYNYGYTF. The full variable domain, completed using reference TRBV19 and TRBJ1-2, is DGGITQSPKYLFRKEGQNVTLSCEQNLNHDAMYWYRQDPGQGLRLIYYSQIVNDFQKGDIAEGYSVSREKKESFPLTVTSAQKNPTAFYLCATGDRDYNYGYTFGSGTRLTVV.

This clonotype has at least ten counts. The chain links TRBV9 to TRBJ1-1, with no clear D. The germline gives CDR1 SGDLS, CDR2 YYNGEE. V lost 6 bases to trimming and J lost 3 bases, with 12 bases between them. The CDR3 spans 13 residues. The CDR3 sequence: CASNEVLYTEAFF. As DNA, the CDR3 is TGTGCCAGCAATGAGGTTCTGTACACTGAAGCTTTCTTT.

The CDR3 loop is CAWSVSFLAGTQYF. Here the CDR3 DNA reads TGTGCCTGGAGTGTTAGTTTTCTAGCGGGTACGCAGTATTTT. The rearrangement uses TRBV30 and TRBJ2-3; 8 bases fit TRBD2. V lost 0 bases and J lost 8; bases outside the gene matches: 7. The germline CDR1 and CDR2 sequences are GTSNPN and SVGIG (reference sequence). This CDR3 contains 14 residues.

V gene TRBV27 combines with J gene TRBJ1-2; TRBD1 is a possible D gene (5 bases). Trimming removed 3 bases at V and 4 bases at J, with 15 bases between. In germline, CDR1 is MNHEY, CDR2 SMNVEV (reference sequence). The CDR3 runs 15 residues. Here the CDR3 reads CASSFGEGVSYGYTF. In DNA form, the CDR3 reads TGTGCCAGCAGTTTTGGGGAAGGGGTATCCTATGGCTACACCTTC.

J is TRBJ1-1 and V is TRBV27; D is unresolved. Looked up from germline, CDR1 is MNHEY and CDR2 is SMNVEV (reference sequence). The CDR3 is 15 residues long. The V gene lost 1 base and the J gene lost 1 base, with 10 bases spanning the gap. The CDR3 loop reads CASSLFGLSNTEAFF. In DNA, the CDR3 is TGTGCCAGCAGTTTATTTGGTCTTTCGAACACTGAAGCTTTCTTT.

This clonotype was found a few times. The gene calls are TRBV10-3 and TRBJ2-7, with 10 bases that match TRBD1. V lost 6 bases and J lost 1; bases outside the gene matches: 6. CDR3 length: 15 amino acids. Per the germline V gene, CDR1 is ENHRY and CDR2 is SYGVKD. The CDR3 protein is CAIRPTGGLSYEQYF. CDR3 nucleotide sequence: TGTGCCATCAGACCGACAGGGGGCCTTTCCTACGAGCAGTACTTC.

This clonotype was picked up many times. The chain is built from TRBV10-3 and TRBJ1-5; TRBD1 agrees at 9 bases. This CDR3 region has 15 residues. V lost 5 bases to trimming and J lost 6 bases; unmatched junction nucleotides: 8. Germline CDR1 ENHRY, CDR2 SYGVKD. In nucleotides, the CDR3 is TGTGCCATCAGTACGGGACAGGGAGATAGTCAGCCCCAGCATTTT. It yields the protein CAISTGQGDSQPQHF.

Note on this clonotype: Just one base apart from a much larger clone, this may be a read error. This sequence joins TRBV20-1 and TRBJ1-2; possible D gene TRBD1, 5 bases. In germline, CDR1 is DFQATT, CDR2 SNEGSKA (reference sequence). This CDR3 is 12 amino acids long. Trimming took 2 bases from V and 6 from J, leaving 10 bases between them. This chain's CDR3 is CSARNGADGYTF. CDR3 bases: TGCAGTGCTAGAAATGGGGCGGATGGCTACACCTTC.

Concerning this clonotype itself: Since no conserved phenylalanine or tryptophan closes the CDR3, a read error is the likely cause. The gene calls are TRBV19 and TRBJ1-5, with 10 positions matching TRBD1. This CDR3 is 14 amino acids long. The germline gives CDR1 LNHDA, CDR2 SQIVND (reference sequence). The V segment lost 6 bases and the J segment 4 bases; nucleotides outside the gene matches: 3. The CDR3 nucleotides are TGTGCCAGTAGCCAGGACAGGGGGAATCAGCCCCAGCATTCT. Its protein is CASSQDRGNQPQHS.

The table lists this clonotype with a few counts. The chain recombines TRBV20-1 with TRBJ2-2; the D gene is possibly TRBD1 (6 bases). Germline V CDR1 and CDR2: DFQATT, SNEGSKA (reference sequence). Trimming took off 6 bases at V and 5 bases at J, with 16 bases between the two ends. This CDR3 is 14 amino acids long. The CDR3 DNA sequence: TGCAGTGCGATCAACAGGGTCTCGACCGGGGAGCTGTTTTTT. This gives the protein CSAINRVSTGELFF.

This chain connects TRBV28 to TRBJ2-1, with D perhaps TRBD1 or TRBD2 (6 bases each). Trimming shortened V by 8 bases and J by 0 bases, and 8 bases separated the two germline ends. Germline CDR1 and CDR2: MDHEN and SYDVKM. This CDR3 has 13 amino acids. CDR3 sequence: CASRGRSYNEQFF. The CDR3 DNA reads as TGTGCCAGCCGGGGGCGCTCCTACAATGAGCAGTTCTTC.

The chain is built from TRBV2 and TRBJ2-1; 10 nucleotides align to TRBD1. V trimming: 4 bases; J trimming: 7 bases; junction bases outside the gene matches: 7. Per the germline V gene, CDR1 is SNHLY and CDR2 is FYNNEI. The CDR3 has 15 residues. The CDR3 region has the DNA TGTGCCAGCAGTGGGGGGGACAGGGGTATTAATGAGCAGTTCTTC. Translation gives CASSGGDRGINEQFF.

Many counts were recorded for this clonotype. The chain joins TRBV15 to TRBJ1-5; TRBD1 matches at 11 bases. The CDR3 runs to 15 residues. Germline V gene sequence: CDR1 LNHNV, CDR2 YYDKDF (reference sequence). J lost 6 bases, V lost 6 bases, and 7 bases had no gene match. The CDR3 region is CATSPDRGRSQPQHF. The CDR3, as DNA: TGTGCCACCAGTCCGGACAGGGGGCGTAGTCAGCCCCAGCATTTT.

The chain uses TRBV20-1 and TRBJ1-1; tentative D call: TRBD1 (6 bases). CDR3 size: 14 residues. The V gene's germline CDR1 is DFQATT and CDR2 SNEGSKA (reference sequence). The ends were cut back, 0 bases at V and 4 bases at J, with 12 bases in the middle. The DNA of the CDR3 is TGCAGTGCTAGAGATGCACAGGGTTCCACTGAAGCTTTCTTT. Protein: CSARDAQGSTEAFF.

The chain couples TRBV10-3 to TRBJ2-2, with D uncertain. The V and J ends lost 4 bases and 0 bases respectively, with 6 bases between them. Germline lookup yields CDR1 ENHRY and CDR2 SYGVKD. CDR3 length: 14 amino acids. CDR3 sequence: CAISGSPNTGELFF. CDR3 DNA sequence: TGTGCCATCAGTGGCTCGCCGAACACCGGGGAGCTGTTTTTT.

This chain connects TRBV20-1 to TRBJ2-1; a weak D match, TRBD1 (5 bases). This CDR3 spans 13 amino acids. Germline V gene sequence: CDR1 DFQATT, CDR2 SNEGSKA (reference sequence). V shed 2 bases and J shed 10 bases, with 15 bases lying between them. This CDR3 is CSARSPSSGEQFF. CDR3 sequence (DNA): TGCAGTGCTAGAAGCCCCTCGTCAGGGGAGCAGTTCTTC.

This clonotype was seen a few times. V is TRBV20-1 and J is TRBJ2-1, with 9 bases matching TRBD1. The V segment lost 0 bases and the J segment 3 bases; nucleotides outside the gene matches: 6. CDR3 length: 16 residues. Per the germline V gene, CDR1 is DFQATT and CDR2 is SNEGSKA (reference sequence). CDR3 region: CSARDRRQGVYNEQFF. CDR3 coding DNA: TGCAGTGCTAGAGATCGGCGACAGGGGGTCTACAATGAGCAGTTCTTC.

The table lists this clonotype with a few counts. The V gene is TRBV20-1, the J gene TRBJ1-1; D is unresolved. The germline V gene has CDR1 DFQATT and CDR2 SNEGSKA (reference sequence). This CDR3 spans 13 amino acids. V lost 3 bases and J 4 bases, leaving 12 bases between the germline ends. The chain's CDR3 is CSARDIVSTEAFF. The CDR3 DNA follows: TGCAGTGCTAGGGATATAGTTTCCACTGAAGCTTTCTTT.

A remark on this clonotype: Given a much more abundant clone one base away, this may be a read error. This chain links TRBV2 with TRBJ2-3, with D possibly matching TRBD1 (6 bases). The V gene lost 7 bases and the J gene lost 0 bases, with 14 bases spanning the gap. In germline, CDR1 is SNHLY, CDR2 FYNNEI. This CDR3 is built from 15 residues. The CDR3 is CASTGMGASTDTQYF. The CDR3 DNA reads as TGTGCCAGCACAGGGATGGGGGCAAGCACAGATACGCAGTATTTT.